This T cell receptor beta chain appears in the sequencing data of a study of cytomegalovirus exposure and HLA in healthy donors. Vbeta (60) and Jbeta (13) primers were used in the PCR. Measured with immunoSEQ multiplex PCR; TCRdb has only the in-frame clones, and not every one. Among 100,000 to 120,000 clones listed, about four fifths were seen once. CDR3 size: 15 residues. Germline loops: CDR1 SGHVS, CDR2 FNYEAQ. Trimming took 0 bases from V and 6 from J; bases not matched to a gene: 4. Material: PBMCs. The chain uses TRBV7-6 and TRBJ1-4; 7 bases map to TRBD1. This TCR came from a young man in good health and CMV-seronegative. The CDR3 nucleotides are TGTGCCAGCAGCTTAGCCGGGACAGTTCATGAAAAACTGTTTTTT. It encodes CASSLAGTVHEKLFF.